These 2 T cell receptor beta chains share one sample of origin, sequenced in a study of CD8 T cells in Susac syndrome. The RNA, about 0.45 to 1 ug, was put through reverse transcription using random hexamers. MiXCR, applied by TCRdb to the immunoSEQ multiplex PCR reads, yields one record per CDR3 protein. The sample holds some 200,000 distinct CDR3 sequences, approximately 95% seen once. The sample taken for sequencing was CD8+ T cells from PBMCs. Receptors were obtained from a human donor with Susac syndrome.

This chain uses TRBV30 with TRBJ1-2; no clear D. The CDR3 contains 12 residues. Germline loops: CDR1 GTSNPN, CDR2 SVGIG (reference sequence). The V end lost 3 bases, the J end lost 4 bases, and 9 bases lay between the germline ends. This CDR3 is CAWRGLGYGYTF. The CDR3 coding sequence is TGTGCCTGGAGAGGGTTAGGCTATGGCTACACCTTC. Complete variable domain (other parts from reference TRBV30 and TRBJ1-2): SQTIHQWPATLVQPVGSPLSLECTVEGTSNPNLYWYRQAAGRGLQLLFYSVGIGQISSEVPQNLSASRPQDRQFILSSKKLLLSDSGFYLCAWRGLGYGYTFGSGTRLTVV.

In nucleotides, the CDR3 is TGTGCCAGCAGTTTATGGCACTCTGGAAACACCATATATTTT. Translating gives CASSLWHSGNTIYF. The rearrangement joins TRBV28 to TRBJ1-3; D unclear. Trimming shortened V by 0 bases and J by 0 bases, and 3 bases separated the two germline ends. Germline CDR1 reads MDHEN; CDR2 reads SYDVKM. This CDR3 has 14 residues.